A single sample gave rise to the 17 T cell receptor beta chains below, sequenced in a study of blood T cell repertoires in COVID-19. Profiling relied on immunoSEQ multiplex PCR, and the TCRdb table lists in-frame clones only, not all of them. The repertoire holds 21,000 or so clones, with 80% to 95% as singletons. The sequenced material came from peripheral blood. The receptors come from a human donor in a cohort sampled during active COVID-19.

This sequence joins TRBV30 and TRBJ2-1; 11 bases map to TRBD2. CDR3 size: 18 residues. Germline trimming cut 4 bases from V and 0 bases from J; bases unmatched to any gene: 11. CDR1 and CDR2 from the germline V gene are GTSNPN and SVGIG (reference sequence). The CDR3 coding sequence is TGTGCCTGGACGGCACTAGCGGGGGCCATAAGCTCCTACAATGAGCAGTTCTTC. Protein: CAWTALAGAISSYNEQFF.

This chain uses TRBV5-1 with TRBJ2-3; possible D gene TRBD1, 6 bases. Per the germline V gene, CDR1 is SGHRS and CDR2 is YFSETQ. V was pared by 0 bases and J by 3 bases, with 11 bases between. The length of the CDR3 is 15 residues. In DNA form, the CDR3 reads TGCGCCAGCAGCTTGGGGCAGGGGTTGACAGATACGCAGTATTTT. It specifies CASSLGQGLTDTQYF. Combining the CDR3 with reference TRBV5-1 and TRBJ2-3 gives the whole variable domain KAGVTQTPRYLIKTRGQQVTLSCSPISGHRSVSWYQQTPGQGLQFLFEYFSETQRNKGNFPGRFSGRQFSNSRSEMNVSTLELGDSALYLCASSLGQGLTDTQYFGPGTRLTVL.

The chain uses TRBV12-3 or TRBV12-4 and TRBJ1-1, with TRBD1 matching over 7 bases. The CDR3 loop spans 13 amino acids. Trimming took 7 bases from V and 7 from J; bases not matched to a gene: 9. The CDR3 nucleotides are TGTGCCAGCACCAAACAGGGGCCAATTGAAGCTTTCTTT. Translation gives CASTKQGPIEAFF.

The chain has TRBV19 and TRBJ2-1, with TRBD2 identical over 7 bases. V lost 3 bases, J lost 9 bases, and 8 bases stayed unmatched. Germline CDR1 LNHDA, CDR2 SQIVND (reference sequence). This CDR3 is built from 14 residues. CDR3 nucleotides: TGTGCCAGTAGTATCGACAACCCGGGGGGTGAGCAGTTCTTC. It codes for CASSIDNPGGEQFF.

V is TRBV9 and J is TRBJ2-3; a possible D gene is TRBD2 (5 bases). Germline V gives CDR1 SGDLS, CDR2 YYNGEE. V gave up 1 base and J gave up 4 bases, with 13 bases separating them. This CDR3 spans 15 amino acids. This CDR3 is CASSVNRLEADTQYF. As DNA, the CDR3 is TGTGCCAGCAGCGTAAACCGGTTGGAGGCAGATACGCAGTATTTT.

The CDR3 DNA reads as TGTGCCAGCAGCGTAGGTACCGGGGTCTACGAGCAGTACTTC. This sequence encodes CASSVGTGVYEQYF. The chain joins TRBV9 to TRBJ2-7, with D tentatively TRBD2 (5 bases). The CDR3 totals 14 residues. Germline V gene sequence: CDR1 SGDLS, CDR2 YYNGEE. Trimming took 0 bases from V and 3 from J, leaving 10 bases between them.

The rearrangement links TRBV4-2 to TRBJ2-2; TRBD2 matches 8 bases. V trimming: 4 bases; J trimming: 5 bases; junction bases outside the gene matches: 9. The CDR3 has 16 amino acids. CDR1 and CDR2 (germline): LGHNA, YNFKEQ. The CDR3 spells CASSLDGGAETGELFF. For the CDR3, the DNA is TGTGCCAGCAGCCTCGACGGGGGGGCGGAAACCGGGGAGCTGTTTTTT.

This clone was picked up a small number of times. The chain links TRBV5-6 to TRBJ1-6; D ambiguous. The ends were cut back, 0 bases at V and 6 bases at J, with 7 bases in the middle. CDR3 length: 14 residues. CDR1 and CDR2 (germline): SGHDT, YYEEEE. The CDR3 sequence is CASSLDSINSPLHF. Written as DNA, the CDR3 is TGTGCCAGCAGCTTGGACAGTATTAATTCACCCCTCCACTTT.

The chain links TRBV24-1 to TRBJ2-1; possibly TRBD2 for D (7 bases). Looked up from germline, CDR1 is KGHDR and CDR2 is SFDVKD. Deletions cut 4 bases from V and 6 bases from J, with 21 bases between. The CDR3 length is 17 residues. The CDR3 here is CATSDPRGPGASNEQFF. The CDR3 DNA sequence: TGTGCCACCAGTGACCCGCGGGGGCCAGGGGCGAGCAATGAGCAGTTCTTC.

CDR3 sequence (DNA): TGTGCCAGCAGCTTAGCTGCCTACACAGATACGCAGTATTTT. It specifies CASSLAAYTDTQYF. The chain has TRBV7-9 and TRBJ2-3; no definite D call. The CDR3 runs 14 residues. V lost 0 bases, J lost 2 bases, and 6 bases lay in between. The V gene's germline CDR1 is SEHNR and CDR2 FQNEAQ (reference sequence).

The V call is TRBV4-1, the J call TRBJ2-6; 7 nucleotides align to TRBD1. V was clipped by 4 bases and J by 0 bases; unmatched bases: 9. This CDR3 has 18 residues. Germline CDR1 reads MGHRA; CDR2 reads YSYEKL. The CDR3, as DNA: TGCGCCAGCAGCCTGCCGGGACAGAGGTTCTCTGGGGCCAACGTCCTGACTTTC. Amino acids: CASSLPGQRFSGANVLTF.

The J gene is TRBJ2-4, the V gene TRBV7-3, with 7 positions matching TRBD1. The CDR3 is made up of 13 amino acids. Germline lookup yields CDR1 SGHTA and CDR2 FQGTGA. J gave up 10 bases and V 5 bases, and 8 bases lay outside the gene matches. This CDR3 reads CASSVDRERIQYF. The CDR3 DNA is TGTGCCAGCAGCGTCGACAGGGAAAGAATTCAGTACTTC.

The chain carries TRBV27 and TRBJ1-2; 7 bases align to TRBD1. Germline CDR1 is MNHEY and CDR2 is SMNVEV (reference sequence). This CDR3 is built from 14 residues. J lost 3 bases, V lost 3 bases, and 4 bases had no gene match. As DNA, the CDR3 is TGTGCCAGCAGTTTCCAGGGGACAGACTATGGCTACACCTTC. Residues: CASSFQGTDYGYTF.

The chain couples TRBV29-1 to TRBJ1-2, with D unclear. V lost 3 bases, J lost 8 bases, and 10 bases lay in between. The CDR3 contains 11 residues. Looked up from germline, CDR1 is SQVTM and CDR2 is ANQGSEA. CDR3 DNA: TGCAGCGTTGAGGTGGCAGGAGGCTACACCTTC. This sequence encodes CSVEVAGGYTF.

The CDR3 reads CASSIGSGVRKTQYF. CDR3 sequence (DNA): TGTGCCAGTAGTATTGGTAGCGGAGTCCGCAAGACCCAGTACTTC. The rearrangement links TRBV19 to TRBJ2-5; a weak D match, TRBD2 (6 bases). The CDR3 spans 15 residues. CDR1 and CDR2 from the germline V gene are LNHDA and SQIVND (reference sequence). Trimming shortened V by 3 bases and J by 6 bases, and 17 bases separated the two germline ends.

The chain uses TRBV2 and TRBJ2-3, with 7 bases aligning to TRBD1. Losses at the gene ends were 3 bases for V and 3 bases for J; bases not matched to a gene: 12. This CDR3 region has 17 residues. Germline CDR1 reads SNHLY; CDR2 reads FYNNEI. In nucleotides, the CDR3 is TGTGCCAGCAGTGACCTGCACGGGACAGTCCGGACAGATACGCAGTATTTT. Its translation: CASSDLHGTVRTDTQYF.

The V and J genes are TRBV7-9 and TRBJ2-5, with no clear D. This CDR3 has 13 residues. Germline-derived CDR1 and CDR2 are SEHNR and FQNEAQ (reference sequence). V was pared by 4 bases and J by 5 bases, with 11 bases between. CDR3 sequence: CASSSVRLETQYF. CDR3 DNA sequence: TGTGCCAGCAGCTCGGTCCGCCTTGAGACCCAGTACTTC.